Shown below are 20 T cell receptor beta chains from a single sample sequenced in a study of blood T cell repertoires in COVID-19. Profiling relied on immunoSEQ multiplex PCR, and the TCRdb table lists in-frame clones only, not all of them. The sample consists of fewer than 350,000 clones, about 85% of them appearing once. The specimen sequenced was PBMCs or T cells enriched from blood (not recorded which). The origin of the receptors is a woman between 45 and 65 years old who had recovered from COVID-19.

This clone was recorded once. DNA of the CDR3: TGTGCCAGCAGCTTAGGAGGGGGCTATGGCTACACCTTC. It encodes CASSLGGGYGYTF. V is TRBV7-2 and J is TRBJ1-2, with D possibly TRBD1 on 6 matching bases. The CDR3 extends over 13 amino acids. V gave up 1 base and J gave up 4 bases, with 7 bases separating them. Per the germline V gene, CDR1 is SGHTA and CDR2 is FQGNSA.

The chain employs TRBV3-1 (or the pseudogene TRBV3-2) and TRBJ2-2, with D possibly being TRBD2 (5 bases). This CDR3 has 16 residues. Trimming left V 2 bases short and J 0 bases short, with 10 bases between. Germline CDR1 LGHDT, CDR2 YNNKEL (reference sequence). The DNA of the CDR3 is TGTGCCAGCAGCCAACGCTACGGGGCGAACACCGGGGAGCTGTTTTTT. It yields the protein CASSQRYGANTGELFF.

The V and J genes are TRBV5-1 and TRBJ1-4; D unclear. The CDR3 runs to 13 residues. With 4 bases removed from V and 4 bases from J, the gap between germline ends came to 8 bases. Germline CDR1 reads SGHRS; CDR2 reads YFSETQ. For the CDR3, the DNA is TGCGCCAGCAGCCAGGAGGGTAATGAAAAACTGTTTTTT. Its translation is CASSQEGNEKLFF.

There are a few counts of this clone. V and J are TRBV19 and TRBJ2-1, with 10 positions matching TRBD1. CDR1 is LNHDA and CDR2 is SQIVND in the germline V gene (reference sequence). Unmatched junction bases numbered 12, after V lost 10 bases and J lost 9 bases. The CDR3 runs to 14 residues. Here the CDR3 reads CATAVGTGEPEQFF. CDR3 in DNA: TGTGCCACCGCCGTGGGGACAGGGGAGCCTGAGCAGTTCTTC.

V and J are TRBV28 and TRBJ1-5; no reliable D call. Germline CDR1 reads MDHEN; CDR2 reads SYDVKM. CDR3 length: 17 amino acids. The V end lost 5 bases, the J end lost 4 bases, and 21 bases lay between the germline ends. The CDR3 loop reads CASSPQVGELGNQPQHF. CDR3 in DNA: TGTGCCAGCAGTCCCCAGGTTGGGGAGTTGGGGAATCAGCCCCAGCATTTT.

The chain has TRBV12-5 and TRBJ1-2; tentatively, D is TRBD1 (5 bases). The CDR3 totals 15 residues. The germline V gene has CDR1 LGHNT and CDR2 FRNRAP. V shed 7 bases and J shed 0 bases, with 15 bases lying between them. The chain's CDR3 is CASAPGGTANYGYTF. The CDR3 bases are TGTGCTAGTGCCCCCGGGGGGACTGCTAACTATGGCTACACCTTC.

The V and J genes are TRBV18 and TRBJ1-1, with 7 bases identical to TRBD1. V was clipped by 3 bases and J by 4 bases; unmatched bases: 2. The CDR3 is 13 amino acids. Per the germline V gene, CDR1 is KGHSH and CDR2 is LQKENI. CDR3: CASSPGQLTEAFF. The CDR3 bases are TGTGCCAGCTCACCGGGACAGCTCACTGAAGCTTTCTTT.

The chain has TRBV7-9 and TRBJ1-6; TRBD1 is a possible D gene (5 bases). The CDR3 covers 15 residues. Germline lookup yields CDR1 SEHNR and CDR2 FQNEAQ (reference sequence). The V and J ends lost 4 bases and 6 bases respectively, with 13 bases between them. The CDR3 bases are TGTGCCAGCAGCTCTACGGACATCCGTAATTCACCCCTCCACTTT. It codes for CASSSTDIRNSPLHF. Full variable domain (missing parts from reference TRBV7-9 and TRBJ1-6): DTGVSQNPRHKITKRGQNVTFRCDPISEHNRLYWYRQTLGQGPEFLTYFQNEAQLEKSRLLSDRFSAERPKGSFSTLEIQRTEQGDSAMYLCASSSTDIRNSPLHFGNGTRLTVT.

The chain uses TRBV29-1 and TRBJ2-2; no reliable D call. The CDR3 is 13 amino acids. The V gene lost 7 bases and the J gene lost 1 base, with 10 bases spanning the gap. The germline V gene has CDR1 SQVTM and CDR2 ANQGSEA. The CDR3: CSGKTENTGELFF. CDR3 sequence (DNA): TGCAGCGGTAAGACTGAGAACACCGGGGAGCTGTTTTTT.

J is TRBJ1-1 and V is TRBV11-3, with D perhaps matching TRBD1 (6 bases). Trimming stripped 5 bases from V and 1 base from J, with 11 bases between. Per the germline V gene, CDR1 is SGHNT and CDR2 is YENEEA. This CDR3 contains 14 residues. The CDR3 DNA is TGTGCCAGCAGCAGAGGGGGTTCGAACACTGAAGCTTTCTTT. Its translation: CASSRGGSNTEAFF.

J is TRBJ1-6 and V is TRBV27; TRBD1 agrees at 11 bases. The germline V gene has CDR1 MNHEY and CDR2 SMNVEV (reference sequence). V shed 5 bases and J 6 bases; nucleotides not matched to a gene: 3. The CDR3 length is 15 residues. CDR3 coding DNA: TGTGCCAGCAGTACTGGGACAGGGGGTAATTCACCCCTCCACTTT. Residues: CASSTGTGGNSPLHF.

The chain joins TRBV19 to TRBJ1-1, with D perhaps matching TRBD1 (6 bases). Between the trimmed V and J ends, which lost 0 bases and 1 base, there was a span of 9 bases. Germline V gene data show CDR1 as LNHDA and CDR2 as SQIVND (reference sequence). CDR3 length: 15 residues. As DNA, the CDR3 is TGTGCCAGTAGTATAGACAAACAGGGGAACACTGAAGCTTTCTTT. It specifies CASSIDKQGNTEAFF.

This clone was observed at least ten times. The gene calls are TRBV4-3 and TRBJ2-3; 7 bases match TRBD2. The ends lost 6 bases at V and 4 bases at J; junction bases unmatched: 16. Germline CDR1 and CDR2: LGHNA and YSLEER. The CDR3 runs 17 residues. Here the CDR3 reads CASSPTQREINADTQYF. In nucleotides, the CDR3 is TGCGCCAGCAGTCCTACCCAGCGGGAAATTAACGCAGATACGCAGTATTTT.

The chain combines TRBV19 with TRBJ1-1; D is possibly TRBD1 (6 bases). Trimming took off 4 bases at V and 1 base at J, with 25 bases between the two ends. The length of the CDR3 is 19 residues. Germline CDR1 is LNHDA and CDR2 is SQIVND (reference sequence). This CDR3 reads CASSSGGGARLGRNTEAFF. The DNA for the CDR3 is TGTGCCAGTAGTAGTGGAGGGGGGGCGAGATTGGGTCGGAACACTGAAGCTTTCTTT.

The J gene is TRBJ2-1, the V gene TRBV27; 10 bases fit TRBD2. Germline values: CDR1 MNHEY, CDR2 SMNVEV (reference sequence). The CDR3 spans 15 residues. The V gene end was trimmed by 5 bases and the J gene end by 6 bases; junction bases not matched to a gene: 7. The CDR3 nucleotides are TGTGCCAGCAGTAAAGGGACTAGCGTCAGCAATGAGCAGTTCTTC. It specifies CASSKGTSVSNEQFF.

The chain carries TRBV28 and TRBJ1-1, with D maybe TRBD1 (5 bases). This CDR3 is built from 13 residues. CDR1 MDHEN and CDR2 SYDVKM come from the germline V gene. V dropped 6 bases and J dropped 4 bases, with 12 bases sitting between them. The CDR3 DNA is TGTGCCAGCAGGCGGGGGGGAAGCACTGAAGCTTTCTTT. It encodes CASRRGGSTEAFF.

The chain links TRBV18 to TRBJ1-6, with 8 bases that match TRBD1. The germline CDR1 and CDR2 sequences are KGHSH and LQKENI. The CDR3 consists of 15 residues. V shed 3 bases and J 6 bases; nucleotides not matched to a gene: 4. As DNA, the CDR3 is TGTGCCAGCTCACCGAGACAGGGGCGTAATTCACCCCTCCACTTT. Its protein is CASSPRQGRNSPLHF.

The chain joins TRBV9 to TRBJ2-3, with 13 bases lining up with TRBD2. Per the germline V gene, CDR1 is SGDLS and CDR2 is YYNGEE. The trim removed 0 bases at V and 2 bases at J, leaving 9 bases unmatched. The CDR3 consists of 19 residues. The CDR3 nucleotides read TGTGCCAGCAGCGTAGGGATTAGGGGACTAGCGGGGAACACAGATACGCAGTATTTT. Its translation: CASSVGIRGLAGNTDTQYF.

V is TRBV11-2 and J is TRBJ2-1; tentatively, D is TRBD1 (7 bases). V lost 5 bases and J 7 bases, leaving 15 bases between the germline ends. Germline values: CDR1 SGHAT, CDR2 FQNNGV. The CDR3 loop spans 14 amino acids. The CDR3 nucleotides read TGTGCCAGCAGCCAAAGGACAGGAGGGAATGAGCAGTTCTTC. Translated, it gives CASSQRTGGNEQFF.

The V call is TRBV5-6, the J call TRBJ1-1; D is unclear. With 4 bases removed from V and 5 bases from J, the gap between germline ends came to 15 bases. The CDR3 is 14 amino acids. The germline gives CDR1 SGHDT, CDR2 YYEEEE. The CDR3 coding sequence is TGTGCCAGCAGCCCGATGTTCGGGAGTACTGAAGCTTTCTTT. This translates into CASSPMFGSTEAFF.